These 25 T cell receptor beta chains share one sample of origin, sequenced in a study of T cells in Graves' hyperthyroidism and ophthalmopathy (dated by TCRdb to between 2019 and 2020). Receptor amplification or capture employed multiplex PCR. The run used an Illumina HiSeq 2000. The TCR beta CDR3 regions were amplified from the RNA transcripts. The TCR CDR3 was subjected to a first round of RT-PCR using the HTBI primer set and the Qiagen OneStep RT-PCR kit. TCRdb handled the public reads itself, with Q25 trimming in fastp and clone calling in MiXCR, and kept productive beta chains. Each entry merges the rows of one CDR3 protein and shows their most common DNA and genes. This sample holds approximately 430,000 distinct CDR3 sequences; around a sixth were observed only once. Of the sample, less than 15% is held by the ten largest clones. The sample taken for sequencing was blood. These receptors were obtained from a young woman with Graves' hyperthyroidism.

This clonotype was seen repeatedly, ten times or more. CDR3 sequence: CASSLDSSTGGSKNIQYF. CDR3 nucleotide sequence: TGTGCCAGCAGCTTAGATTCCTCGACAGGGGGTAGCAAAAACATTCAGTACTTC. This chain links TRBV11-2 with TRBJ2-4, with 9 bases identical to TRBD1. Germline loops: CDR1 SGHAT, CDR2 FQNNGV. With V trimmed by 0 bases and J by 3 bases, 9 bases remained unmatched. The CDR3 is 18 residues long.

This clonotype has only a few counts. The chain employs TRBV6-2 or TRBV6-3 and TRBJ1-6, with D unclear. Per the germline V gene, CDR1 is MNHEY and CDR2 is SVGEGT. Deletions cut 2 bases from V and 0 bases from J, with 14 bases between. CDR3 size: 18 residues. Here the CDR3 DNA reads TGTGCCAGCAGTTACACCCCTGGGCGGAGCTCCTATAATTCACCCCTCCACTTT. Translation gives CASSYTPGRSSYNSPLHF.

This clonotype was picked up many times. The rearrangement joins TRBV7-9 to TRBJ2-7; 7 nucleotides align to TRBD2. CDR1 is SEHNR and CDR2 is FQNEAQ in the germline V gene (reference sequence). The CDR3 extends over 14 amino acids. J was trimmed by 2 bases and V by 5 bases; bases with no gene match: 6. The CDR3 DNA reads TGTGCCAGCAGCCCCAGGGACTACCCCTACGAGCAGTACTTC. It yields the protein CASSPRDYPYEQYF.

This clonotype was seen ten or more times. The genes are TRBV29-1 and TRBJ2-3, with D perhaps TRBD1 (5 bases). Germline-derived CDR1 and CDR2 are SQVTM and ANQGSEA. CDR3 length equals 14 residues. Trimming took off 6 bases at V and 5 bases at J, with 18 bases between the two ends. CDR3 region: CSVTGNLARDTQYF. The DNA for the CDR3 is TGCAGCGTCACAGGCAATCTCGCCAGAGATACGCAGTATTTT.

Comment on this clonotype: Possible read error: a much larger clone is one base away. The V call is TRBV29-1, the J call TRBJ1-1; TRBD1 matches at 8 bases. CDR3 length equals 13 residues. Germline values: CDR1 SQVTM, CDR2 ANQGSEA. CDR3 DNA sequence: TGCAGCGTCACTATACAGGGGGGAACTGAAGCTTCCTTT. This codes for CSVTIQGGTEASF. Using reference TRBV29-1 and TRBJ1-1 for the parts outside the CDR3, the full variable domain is SAVISQKPSRDICQRGTSLTIQCQVDSQVTMMFWYRQQPGQSLTLIATANQGSEATYESGFVIDKFPISRPNLTFSTLTVSNMSPEDSSIYLCSVTIQGGTEASFGQGTRLTVV.

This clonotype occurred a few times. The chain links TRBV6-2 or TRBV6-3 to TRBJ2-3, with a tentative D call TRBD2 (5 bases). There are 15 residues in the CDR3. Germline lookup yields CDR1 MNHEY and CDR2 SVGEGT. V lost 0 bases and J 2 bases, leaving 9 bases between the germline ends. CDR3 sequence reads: CASSYSRRNTDTQYF. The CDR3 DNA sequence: TGTGCCAGCAGTTACTCGAGGAGGAACACAGATACGCAGTATTTT.

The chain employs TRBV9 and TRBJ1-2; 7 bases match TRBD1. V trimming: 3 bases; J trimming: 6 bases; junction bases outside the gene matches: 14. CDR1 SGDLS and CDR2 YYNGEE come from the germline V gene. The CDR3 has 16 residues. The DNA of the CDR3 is TGTGCCAGCAGCGGGACAGGCCGGGACCGTGGAAATGGCTACACCTTC. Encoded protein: CASSGTGRDRGNGYTF. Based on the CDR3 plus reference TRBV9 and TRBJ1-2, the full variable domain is DSGVTQTPKHLITATGQRVTLRCSPRSGDLSVYWYQQSLDQGLQFLIQYYNGEERAKGNILERFSAQQFPDLHSELNLSSLELGDSALYFCASSGTGRDRGNGYTFGSGTRLTVV.

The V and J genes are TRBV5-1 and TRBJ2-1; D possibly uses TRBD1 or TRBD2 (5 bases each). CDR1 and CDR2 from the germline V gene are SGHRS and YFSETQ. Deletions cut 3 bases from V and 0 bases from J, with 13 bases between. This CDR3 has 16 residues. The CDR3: CASSSSWGSSYNEQFF. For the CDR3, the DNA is TGCGCCAGCAGCTCCTCGTGGGGGAGCTCCTACAATGAGCAGTTCTTC.

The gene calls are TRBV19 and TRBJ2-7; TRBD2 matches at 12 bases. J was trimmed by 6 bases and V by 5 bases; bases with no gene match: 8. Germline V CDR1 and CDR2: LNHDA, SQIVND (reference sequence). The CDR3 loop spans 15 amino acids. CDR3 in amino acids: CASSPGLAGLREQYF. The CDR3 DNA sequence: TGTGCCAGTAGTCCCGGACTAGCGGGATTGCGCGAGCAGTACTTC.

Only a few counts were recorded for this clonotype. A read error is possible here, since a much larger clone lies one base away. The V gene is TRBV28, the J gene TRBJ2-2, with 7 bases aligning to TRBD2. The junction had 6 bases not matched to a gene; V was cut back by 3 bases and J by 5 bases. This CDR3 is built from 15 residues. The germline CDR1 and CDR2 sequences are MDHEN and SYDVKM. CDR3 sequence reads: CASSFIGRCTGELFF. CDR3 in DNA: TGTGCCAGCAGTTTTATCGGGAGGTGTACCGGGGAGCTGTTTTTT.

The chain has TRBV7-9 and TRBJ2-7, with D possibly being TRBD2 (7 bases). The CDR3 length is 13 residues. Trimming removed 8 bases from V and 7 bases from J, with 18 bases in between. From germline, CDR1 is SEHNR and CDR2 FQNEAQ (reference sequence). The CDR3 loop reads CASRQRGAGEQYF. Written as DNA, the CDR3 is TGTGCCAGCCGCCAACGGGGGGCGGGTGAGCAGTACTTC. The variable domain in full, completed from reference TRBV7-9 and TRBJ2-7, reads DTGVSQNPRHKITKRGQNVTFRCDPISEHNRLYWYRQTLGQGPEFLTYFQNEAQLEKSRLLSDRFSAERPKGSFSTLEIQRTEQGDSAMYLCASRQRGAGEQYFGPGTRLTVT.

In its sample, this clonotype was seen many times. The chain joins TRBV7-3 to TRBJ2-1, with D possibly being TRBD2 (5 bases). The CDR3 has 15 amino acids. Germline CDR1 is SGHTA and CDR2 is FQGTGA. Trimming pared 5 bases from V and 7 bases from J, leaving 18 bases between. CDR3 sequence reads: CASSPPGSAKNEQFF. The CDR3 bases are TGTGCCAGCAGCCCCCCTGGTAGCGCGAAGAATGAGCAGTTCTTC.

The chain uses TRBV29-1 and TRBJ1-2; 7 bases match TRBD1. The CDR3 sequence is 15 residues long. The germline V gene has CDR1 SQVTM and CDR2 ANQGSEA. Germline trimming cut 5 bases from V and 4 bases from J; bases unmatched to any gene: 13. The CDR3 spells CSVSDRDSPFYGYTF. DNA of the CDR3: TGCAGCGTTTCAGACCGGGACAGCCCTTTCTATGGCTACACCTTC.

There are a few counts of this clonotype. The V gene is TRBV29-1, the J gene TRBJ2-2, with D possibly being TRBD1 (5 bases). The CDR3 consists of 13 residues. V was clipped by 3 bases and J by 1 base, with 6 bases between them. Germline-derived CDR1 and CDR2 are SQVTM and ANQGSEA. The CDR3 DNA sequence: TGCAGCGTTGACAGGGAGAACACCGGGGAGCTGTTTTTT. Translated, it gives CSVDRENTGELFF.

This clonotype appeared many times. DNA for the CDR3: TGTGCCAGCAGCTTAGGGGACAGAAGCTCCTACGAGCAGTACTTC. Its protein product is CASSLGDRSSYEQYF. The chain has TRBV11-2 and TRBJ2-7, with 7 bases identical to TRBD1. This CDR3 has 15 amino acids. J was trimmed by 0 bases and V by 1 base; bases with no gene match: 3. Looked up from germline, CDR1 is SGHAT and CDR2 is FQNNGV.

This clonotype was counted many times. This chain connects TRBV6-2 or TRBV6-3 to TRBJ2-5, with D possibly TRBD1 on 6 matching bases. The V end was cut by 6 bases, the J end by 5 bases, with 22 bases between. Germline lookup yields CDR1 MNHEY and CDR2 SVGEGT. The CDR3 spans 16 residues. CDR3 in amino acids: CASSSELGAMRETQYF. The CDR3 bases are TGTGCCAGCAGCTCGGAGCTGGGGGCAATGAGGGAGACCCAGTACTTC.

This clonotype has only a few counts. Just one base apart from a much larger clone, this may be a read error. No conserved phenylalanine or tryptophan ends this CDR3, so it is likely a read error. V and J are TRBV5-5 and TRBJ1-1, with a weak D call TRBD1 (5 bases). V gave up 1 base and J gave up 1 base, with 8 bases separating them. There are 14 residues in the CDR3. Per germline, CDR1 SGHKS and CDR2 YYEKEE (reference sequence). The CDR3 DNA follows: TGTGCCAGCAGCTTGCCTAGGGGGAACACTGAAGCTTTCCTT. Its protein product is CASSLPRGNTEAFL.

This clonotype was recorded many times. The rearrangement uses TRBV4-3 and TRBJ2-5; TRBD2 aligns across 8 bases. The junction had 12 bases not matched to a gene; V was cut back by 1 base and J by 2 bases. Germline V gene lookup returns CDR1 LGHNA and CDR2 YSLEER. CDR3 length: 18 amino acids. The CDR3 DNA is TGCGCCAGCAGCCAAGCCCGTCGCGGGGGGCCATCTCAAGAGACCCAGTACTTC. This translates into CASSQARRGGPSQETQYF.

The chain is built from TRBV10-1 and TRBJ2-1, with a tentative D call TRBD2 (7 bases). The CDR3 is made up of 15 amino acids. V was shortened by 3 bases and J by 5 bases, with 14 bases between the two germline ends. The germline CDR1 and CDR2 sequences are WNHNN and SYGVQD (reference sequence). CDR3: CASSEFGGPNNEQFF. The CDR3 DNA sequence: TGCGCCAGCAGTGAATTCGGGGGGCCGAACAATGAGCAGTTCTTC.

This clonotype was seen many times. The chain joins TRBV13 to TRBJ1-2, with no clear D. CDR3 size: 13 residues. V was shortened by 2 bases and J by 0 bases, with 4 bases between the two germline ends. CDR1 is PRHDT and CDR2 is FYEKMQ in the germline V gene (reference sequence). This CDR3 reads CASSLRPNYGYTF. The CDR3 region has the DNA TGTGCCAGCAGCTTACGGCCTAACTATGGCTACACCTTC.

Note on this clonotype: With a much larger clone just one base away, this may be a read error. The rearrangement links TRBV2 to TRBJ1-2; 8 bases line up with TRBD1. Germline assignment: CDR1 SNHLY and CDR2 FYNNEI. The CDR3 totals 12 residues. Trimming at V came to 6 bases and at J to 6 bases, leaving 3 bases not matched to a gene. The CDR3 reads CASRTGADGYTF. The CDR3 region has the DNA TGTGCCAGCAGGACAGGGGCGGATGGCTACACCTTC. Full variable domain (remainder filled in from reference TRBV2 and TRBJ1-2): EPEVTQTPSHQVTQMGQEVILRCVPISNHLYFYWYRQILGQKVEFLVSFYNNEISEKSEIFDDQFSVERPDGSNFTLKIRSTKLEDSAMYFCASRTGADGYTFGSGTRLTVV.

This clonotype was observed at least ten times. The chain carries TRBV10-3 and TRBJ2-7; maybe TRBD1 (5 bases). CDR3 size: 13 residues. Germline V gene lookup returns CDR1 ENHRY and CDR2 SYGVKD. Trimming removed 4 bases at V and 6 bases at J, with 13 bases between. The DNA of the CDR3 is TGTGCCATCAGTGGAGGCAGGGCCGGCGAGCAGTACTTC. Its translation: CAISGGRAGEQYF.

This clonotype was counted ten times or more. The CDR3 here is CASSPQGGSYEQYF. In nucleotides, the CDR3 is TGTGCCAGCAGTCCACAGGGAGGAAGCTACGAGCAGTACTTC. The V gene is TRBV2, the J gene TRBJ2-7, with D perhaps given as TRBD1 or TRBD2 (6 bases each). Trimming stripped 5 bases from V and 3 bases from J, with 14 bases between. CDR1 SNHLY and CDR2 FYNNEI come from the germline V gene. The CDR3 has 14 residues.

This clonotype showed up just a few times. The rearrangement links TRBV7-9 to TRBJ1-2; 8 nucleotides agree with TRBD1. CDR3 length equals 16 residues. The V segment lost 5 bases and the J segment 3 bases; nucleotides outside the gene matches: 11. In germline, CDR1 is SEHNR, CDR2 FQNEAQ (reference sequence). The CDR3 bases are TGTGCCAGCAGCGCAGCTGACAGGGGATGGGACTATGGCTACACCTTC. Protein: CASSAADRGWDYGYTF.

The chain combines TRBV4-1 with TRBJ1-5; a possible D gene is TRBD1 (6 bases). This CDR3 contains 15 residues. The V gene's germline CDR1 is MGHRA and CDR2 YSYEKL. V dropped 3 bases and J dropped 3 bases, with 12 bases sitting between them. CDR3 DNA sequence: TGCGCCAGCAGCCAGGATGGACAGATCAATCAGCCCCAGCATTTT. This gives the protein CASSQDGQINQPQHF.